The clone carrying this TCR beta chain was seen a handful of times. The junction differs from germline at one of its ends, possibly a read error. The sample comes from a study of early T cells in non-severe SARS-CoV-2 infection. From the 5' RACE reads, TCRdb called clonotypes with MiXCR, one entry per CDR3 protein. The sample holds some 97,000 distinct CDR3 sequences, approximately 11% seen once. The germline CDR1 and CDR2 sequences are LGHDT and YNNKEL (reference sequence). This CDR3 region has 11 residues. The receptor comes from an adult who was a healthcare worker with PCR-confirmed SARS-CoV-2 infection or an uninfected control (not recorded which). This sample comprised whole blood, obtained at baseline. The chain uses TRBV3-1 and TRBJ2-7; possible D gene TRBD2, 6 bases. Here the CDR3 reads CASVGGYEQYF. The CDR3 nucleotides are TGCGCCAGTGTCGGGGGTTACGAGCAGTACTTC.